This T cell receptor beta chain is drawn from a study of shared clonotypes between healthy human individuals (dated by TCRdb to the early 2020s). With regard to the full study: Three men and a couple of women, aged 18 to 49 years, made up the cohort. To estimate repertoire size and how much clonotype sharing occurs between individuals, the study deeply sequenced the blood TCR repertoires of roughly 5 healthy adults. Libraries were prepared and TCR repertoires were sequenced by different laboratories using diverse techniques, in order to increase sequencing depth and limit assay-specific biases. Between about 0.94 and 8.9 billion PBMCs per donor were obtained by leukapheresis.

Using the deep immunoSEQ assay, multiplex PCR amplified TCR CDR3 regions from genomic DNA. Extracted genomic DNA from each cell subset was distributed evenly across all wells of several immunoSEQ 96-well plates, and each plate was treated as a replicate. Each replicate PCR for unsorted PBMC received about 0.3 ug genomic DNA, equal to 30,000 to 35,000 T cell genomes. Ten immunoSEQ deep assay plates were used to sequence the unsorted PBMC genomic DNA. Purified libraries were measured with a Qubit 3.0 fluorometer, size-checked on a Bioanalyzer 2100, and measured again with the KAPA Library Quantification kit. Every immunoSEQ 96-well plate was sequenced on a separate single-read 150-cycle Illumina NextSeq 550 flow cell. On the study's bioinformatics: Because only junctional sequences without quality scores were contained in the immunoSEQ output, filtering matching that applied to full-length reads could not be performed. Sequences were annotated with PyIR, a Python wrapper for IgBLAST v1.9, using IMGT germline references to assign V/J genes and CDR3. Reads with weak V/J assignments (E-value above 1e-6), missing CDR3, stop codons, out-of-frame junctions, or ambiguous translated residues were removed. A V3J clonotype was defined by an identical inferred V gene, J gene, and CDR3 amino acid sequence. The percentage overlap between two repertoires was calculated by dividing the number of shared unique clonotypes by the size of the smaller repertoire. RTK rarefaction, the Chao1 estimator, and Recon v2.1 estimates of unobserved clonotypes were used to assess repertoire richness. TCRdb re-hosts the immuneACCESS table, in-frame sequences only. Its copies lack some clones; in the studies checked, an unresolved V gene accounts for under half of them, and the cause for the rest is not known. Clone size and the V and J calls come from that table; the DNA yielded D and trimming. The sample table contains about half a million clones; only one count was recorded for less than 85% of them. The top ten clones comprise 10% to 15% of the sample.

What the work shows at the level of the full study, not this receptor alone: Sampling was restricted to blood, and TCR repertoires in tissues likely differ from the TCR repertoires found in blood. Pairwise subsampling led to the expectation that sequencing depth would affect the degree of clonotype sharing among donors. The small number of donors limited the genetic and exposure-history diversity represented.

In regard to this clone: Its recognized antigen is unknown. No clone much larger than this one lies a single base away; base qualities are absent.

The donors were healthy, HIV-negative adults who had no recently reported acute infections or vaccinations. Every donor was a Caucasian adult residing in Nashville, Tennessee, USA. In the unsorted samples, 90 million to 100 million PBMCs were counted, and genomic DNA was extracted using the QIAamp DNA Blood Mini kit. After blood collection by leukapheresis, PBMCs were isolated using Ficoll-Histopaque density gradient centrifugation and then cryopreserved in the vapor phase of liquid nitrogen. The cysteine opens and the phenylalanine closes a CDR3 of 15 amino acids. Only CDR3 DNA is held: 45 bases, read in frame from base 1. V was cut back by 0 bases and J by 6 bases, leaving a gap of 14 bases between them. CDR1 and CDR2 are drawn from the germline V gene: SGHTA, FQGTGA.

Sequencing used PBMCs. The chain is assembled from TRBV7-3 and TRBJ1-2, with the D segment identity uncertain. This sequence was found in a woman aged 40 to 50 in good health. Some clones in this sample may be carry-over from other donors' samples. CDR3 reads: CASSLTEGGPDGYTF. The DNA sequence is as follows: TGTGCCAGCAGCTTAACCGAGGGAGGGCCGGATGGCTACACCTTC.